Listed here is a single T cell receptor (beta chain). The sample comes from a study of blood T cell repertoires in COVID-19. Sequencing was performed with immunoSEQ multiplex PCR; in TCRdb, only in-frame clones are kept and a portion is missing. Of 90,000 or so clones listed, approximately 90% are singletons. The specimen sequenced was peripheral blood. The clonotype was recovered from a human donor with active COVID-19. The donor label of this sample is uncertain.

The CDR3 region is CASSAPPTSGSTDTQYF. The CDR3 bases are TGTGCCAGTAGTGCCCCCCCGACTAGCGGAAGCACAGATACGCAGTATTTT. The chain employs TRBV19 and TRBJ2-3; TRBD2 matches at 9 bases. Trimming at V came to 5 bases and at J to 0 bases, leaving 9 bases not matched to a gene. Germline values: CDR1 LNHDA, CDR2 SQIVND (reference sequence). This CDR3 contains 17 residues. The full variable domain, in which reference TRBV19 and TRBJ2-3 provide the parts outside the CDR3, is DGGITQSPKYLFRKEGQNVTLSCEQNLNHDAMYWYRQDPGQGLRLIYYSQIVNDFQKGDIAEGYSVSREKKESFPLTVTSAQKNPTAFYLCASSAPPTSGSTDTQYFGPGTRLTVL.